This entry is about one TCR beta chain. Its cognate antigen is unknown. Uncontrolled infections, other autoimmune diseases, pregnancy or lactation led to exclusion of patients. The data stem from a study of T cells in Graves' hyperthyroidism and ophthalmopathy. Study results and limitations: Model output signaled ophthalmopathy a median 6.5 months ahead of onset.

RNA transcripts yielded amplified TCR beta CDR3 regions. The primer set for the first-round RT-PCR of the TCR CDR3 was HTBI. TCRdb itself ran the multiplex PCR reads through MiXCR, one entry per CDR3 protein. The sample contains around 600,000 distinct CDR3 sequences, approximately 15% of which appear only once. The CDR3 is 14 residues long. The ends were cut back, 3 bases at V and 11 bases at J, with 15 bases in the middle. CDR1 and CDR2 from the germline V gene are SGDLS and YYNGEE. The TCR sequence derives from a woman aged 40-49 years with Graves' ophthalmopathy. What was sequenced was blood. The chain joins TRBV9 to TRBJ1-6; D is undetermined. The CDR3: CASSASNRAAPLHF. The CDR3 coding sequence is TGTGCCAGCAGCGCCAGTAATCGGGCGGCACCCCTCCACTTT. The full variable domain, rest sourced from reference TRBV9 and TRBJ1-6, is DSGVTQTPKHLITATGQRVTLRCSPRSGDLSVYWYQQSLDQGLQFLIQYYNGEERAKGNILERFSAQQFPDLHSELNLSSLELGDSALYFCASSASNRAAPLHFGNGTRLTVT.